This T cell receptor (beta chain) appears in the sequencing data of a study of CD4+ T cells in melanoma. Findings of the study overall: CD8+ T cell, macrophage and B cell function reportedly correlated with neoantigen-specific CD4+ T cells. Neoantigen-specific CD4+ T cells in melanoma reportedly had diverse differentiation states.

Germline-derived CDR1 and CDR2 are MDHEN and SYDVKM. Between the trimmed V and J ends, which lost 8 bases and 4 bases, there was a span of 23 bases. The CDR3 spans 16 residues. About this clone: The antigen remains unidentified.

Sequenced by immunoSEQ multiplex PCR; TCRdb stores in-frame clones only, minus some. Of about 54,000 clones in the sample, roughly 69% were seen once. Sequencing was carried out using tumor tissue. This clonotype was obtained from a human donor with melanoma. This chain connects TRBV28 to TRBJ1-2; TRBD1 might be the D (6 bases). The CDR3: CASRPPQGRFGYGYTF. In DNA, the CDR3 is TGTGCCAGCCGGCCTCCGCAGGGGCGCTTCGGCTATGGCTACACCTTC.